A single sample is the source of the 28 T cell receptor beta chains below, sequenced in a study of shared clonotypes between healthy human individuals. Some clones are missing from TCRdb's copy, which holds only in-frame ones; the method was immunoSEQ multiplex PCR. The sample gives some 1.1 million clones, 70% to 85% of which show up once; about 0.94% is in the top ten. The specimen was memory CD4+ T cells from PBMCs. Subset specified: CD45RA-negative fraction. The receptors originated from a man between 18 and 29 years old in good health. Some clones in this sample may be carry-over from other donors' samples.

This clone has at least ten counts. The chain uses TRBV2 and TRBJ1-2; no clear D gene. CDR1 and CDR2 from the germline V gene are SNHLY and FYNNEI. Trimming took 6 bases from V and 2 from J, leaving 13 bases between them. This CDR3 has 14 amino acids. For the CDR3, the DNA is TGTGCCAGCAGGAGCACAGCGTCCAACTATGGCTACACCTTC. This codes for CASRSTASNYGYTF.

The chain joins TRBV6-6 to TRBJ2-7; no reliable D call. V was pared by 6 bases and J by 3 bases, with 6 bases between. The germline CDR1 and CDR2 sequences are MNHNY and SVGAGI (reference sequence). This CDR3 is 11 amino acids long. Here the CDR3 reads CASRQNYEQYF. The DNA of the CDR3 is TGTGCCAGCAGGCAAAACTACGAGCAGTACTTC.

Comments on this clone: A much larger clone lies one base from this, so it may be a read error. The rearrangement links TRBV28 to TRBJ1-4; unclear D gene. In germline, CDR1 is MDHEN, CDR2 SYDVKM. Trimming removed 6 bases from V and 4 bases from J, with 3 bases in between. The CDR3 extends over 11 amino acids. DNA for the CDR3: TGTGCCAGCAGAGTTAATGAAAAACTGTTTTTT. Translating it yields CASRVNEKLFF.

The chain uses TRBV5-4 and TRBJ1-2; 7 bases are shared with TRBD1. Germline values: CDR1 SGHNT, CDR2 YYREEE (reference sequence). J was trimmed by 6 bases and V by 4 bases; bases with no gene match: 9. The CDR3 extends over 14 amino acids. CDR3 nucleotides: TGTGCCAGCAGCGTGGGACAGTCTCCAAATGGCTACACCTTC. Translated: CASSVGQSPNGYTF.

The genes are TRBV4-1 and TRBJ2-7; a weak D match, TRBD1 (5 bases). Germline CDR1 reads MGHRA; CDR2 reads YSYEKL. V dropped 1 base and J dropped 6 bases, with 13 bases sitting between them. The CDR3 runs 14 residues. The chain's CDR3 is CASSQAGRQGEQYF. The CDR3, as DNA: TGCGCCAGCAGCCAAGCCGGAAGGCAGGGCGAGCAGTACTTC.

This clone has at least ten counts. The chain links TRBV5-1 to TRBJ2-7; D may be TRBD1 (6 bases). Trimming shortened V by 4 bases and J by 9 bases, and 20 bases separated the two germline ends. The CDR3 length is 14 residues. Germline values: CDR1 SGHRS, CDR2 YFSETQ. The CDR3 region has the DNA TGCGCCAGCAGCCTCGGGACACGGGTGATAGGGCAGTACTTC. As protein: CASSLGTRVIGQYF.

The chain has TRBV5-1 and TRBJ2-2; weak D call: TRBD2 (6 bases). The CDR3 contains 15 residues. V lost 9 bases, J lost 2 bases, and 17 bases lay in between. The germline V gene has CDR1 SGHRS and CDR2 YFSETQ. The CDR3 reads CATNSGSGNTGELFF. CDR3 sequence (DNA): TGCGCCACTAATTCTGGTAGCGGCAACACCGGGGAGCTGTTTTTT.

This clone occurred a few times. The same CDR3 can be traced to other DNA sequences in this sample. V gene TRBV5-1 combines with J gene TRBJ2-3, with D perhaps assigned TRBD1 or TRBD2 (5 bases each). Between the trimmed V and J ends, which lost 0 bases and 2 bases, there was a span of 10 bases. CDR1 is SGHRS, CDR2 YFSETQ, per germline. The length of the CDR3 is 15 residues. CDR3 protein: CASSLDGGVTDTQYF. Written as DNA, the CDR3 is TGCGCCAGCAGCTTGGATGGGGGAGTCACAGATACGCAGTATTTT.

The chain combines TRBV5-1 with TRBJ1-4; no definite D call. This CDR3 has 15 residues. Germline V lookup: CDR1 SGHRS, CDR2 YFSETQ. Trimming pared 3 bases from V and 4 bases from J, leaving 13 bases between. This CDR3 is CASSSGRGDNEKLFF. CDR3 nucleotides: TGCGCCAGCAGCTCCGGACGAGGCGATAATGAAAAACTGTTTTTT. Full variable domain (rest looked up from reference TRBV5-1 and TRBJ1-4): KAGVTQTPRYLIKTRGQQVTLSCSPISGHRSVSWYQQTPGQGLQFLFEYFSETQRNKGNFPGRFSGRQFSNSRSEMNVSTLELGDSALYLCASSSGRGDNEKLFFGSGTQLSVL.

The table lists this clone with a count of one. This rearrangement joins TRBV4-2 to TRBJ2-2; D call uncertain. The CDR3 sequence is 14 residues long. The V gene lost 3 bases and the J gene lost 2 bases, with 7 bases spanning the gap. CDR1 is LGHNA, CDR2 YNFKEQ, per germline. CDR3 sequence (DNA): TGTGCCAGCAGCCAGGTGGGAAACACCGGGGAGCTGTTTTTT. Encoded protein: CASSQVGNTGELFF.

This rearrangement joins TRBV28 to TRBJ2-2; the D gene is possibly TRBD2 (5 bases). In germline, CDR1 is MDHEN, CDR2 SYDVKM. V lost 5 bases and J 3 bases, leaving 10 bases between the germline ends. This CDR3 comprises 14 residues. DNA for the CDR3: TGTGCCAGCAGTCGGCGAGGGTACACCGGGGAGCTGTTTTTT. Amino acids: CASSRRGYTGELFF.

On this clone: This same CDR3 is encoded by further DNA sequences in the sample. This chain's CDR3 is CAWSGTDTQYF. CDR3 DNA sequence: TGTGCCTGGTCAGGCACAGATACGCAGTATTTT. V and J are TRBV30 and TRBJ2-3; D ambiguous. Germline V gene lookup returns CDR1 GTSNPN and CDR2 SVGIG (reference sequence). The CDR3 has 11 amino acids. Trimming took 5 bases from V and 1 from J, leaving 4 bases between them.

This clone has only a few counts. The gene calls are TRBV21-1 and TRBJ2-7; TRBD1 reflects the table's D call only, with no check against the DNA. TRBV21-1 corresponds to a pseudogene. The CDR3 contains 15 residues. CDR3 DNA: TGTGCCAGCAGCAAAGAATGGACACACCGTCACGAGCAGTACTTC. Translated: CASSKEWTHRHEQYF.

The genes are TRBV10-3 and TRBJ2-2; a weak D match, TRBD2 (6 bases). Germline-derived CDR1 and CDR2 are ENHRY and SYGVKD. The V end lost 11 bases, the J end lost 6 bases, and 13 bases lay between the germline ends. The length of the CDR3 is 12 residues. The CDR3, as DNA: TGTGCCCTCGCGGGGTCGTCCGGGGAGCTGTTTTTT. It is translated as CALAGSSGELFF.

The gene calls are TRBV6-1 and TRBJ1-1; TRBD1 matches at 9 bases. The V gene end was trimmed by 6 bases and the J gene end by 2 bases; junction bases not matched to a gene: 7. Germline-derived CDR1 and CDR2 are MNHNS and SASEGT. This CDR3 region has 15 residues. CDR3 bases: TGTGCCAGCAGAGTTTTGGGACAGGGAAACACTGAAGCTTTCTTT. Its translation is CASRVLGQGNTEAFF.

The CDR3 DNA reads as TGCAGCGTTGGTAGGGTCGACACTGAAGCTTTCTTT. It encodes CSVGRVDTEAFF. This rearrangement joins TRBV29-1 to TRBJ1-1; D is ambiguous. With 4 bases removed from V and 3 bases from J, the gap between germline ends came to 9 bases. The germline CDR1 and CDR2 sequences are SQVTM and ANQGSEA. This CDR3 has 12 residues.

V usage is TRBV6-5 and J usage is TRBJ2-7; the D gene is possibly TRBD1 (5 bases). Per the germline V gene, CDR1 is MNHEY and CDR2 is SVGAGI. The CDR3 spans 11 residues. With 6 bases removed from V and 9 bases from J, the gap between germline ends came to 12 bases. The CDR3 sequence is CASRRDSRQYF. The CDR3 coding sequence is TGTGCCAGCAGACGCGACAGTAGGCAGTACTTC.

About this clone itself: This same CDR3 is encoded by further DNA sequences in the sample. This chain uses TRBV6-6 with TRBJ2-7; TRBD2 matches at 10 bases. Per germline, CDR1 MNHNY and CDR2 SVGAGI (reference sequence). This CDR3 has 15 residues. After removal of 5 bases from V and 3 bases from J, the junction contained 7 bases not matched to a gene. In nucleotides, the CDR3 is TGTGCCAGCAGTGATAGACTAGCGGGCCTCTACGAGCAGTACTTC. The encoded protein is CASSDRLAGLYEQYF.

This clone was seen once. J is TRBJ1-5 and V is TRBV2; 12 positions match TRBD1. The J segment lost 6 bases and the V segment lost 4 bases, leaving 7 bases of the junction unmatched. The germline CDR1 and CDR2 sequences are SNHLY and FYNNEI. The CDR3 sequence is 16 residues long. The CDR3 here is CASSGGTGGAGQPQHF. CDR3 sequence (DNA): TGTGCCAGCAGTGGAGGGACAGGGGGCGCGGGTCAGCCCCAGCATTTT.

The V gene is TRBV5-4, the J gene TRBJ2-6, with 7 nucleotides matching TRBD1. Germline lookup yields CDR1 SGHNT and CDR2 YYREEE (reference sequence). The CDR3 contains 15 residues. With V trimmed by 5 bases and J by 3 bases, 5 bases remained unmatched. The CDR3 DNA reads TGTGCCAGCAGACGACAGGGAAGTGGGGCCAACGTCCTGACTTTC. Encoded protein: CASRRQGSGANVLTF.

This clone was counted ten times or more. The J gene is TRBJ2-7, the V gene TRBV19; 11 bases line up with TRBD1. The germline CDR1 and CDR2 sequences are LNHDA and SQIVND (reference sequence). The V and J ends lost 3 bases and 5 bases, in that order; junction bases with no gene match: 3. The CDR3 consists of 14 residues. CDR3 DNA: TGTGCCAGTAGTATGGGGACAGGGGGGAACGAGCAGTACTTC. Its translation: CASSMGTGGNEQYF.

The genes are TRBV9 and TRBJ2-7, with 12 bases identical to TRBD2. This CDR3 comprises 15 residues. Germline V gene lookup returns CDR1 SGDLS and CDR2 YYNGEE. The trim removed 4 bases at V and 5 bases at J, leaving 7 bases unmatched. CDR3 in amino acids: CASSTLAGGHDEQYF. The CDR3 coding sequence is TGTGCCAGCAGCACCCTAGCGGGAGGGCACGACGAGCAGTACTTC.

The sample holds one count of this clone. The J gene is TRBJ2-1, the V gene TRBV5-4; perhaps TRBD1 as D (6 bases). The germline V gene encodes CDR1 SGHNT and CDR2 YYREEE (reference sequence). This CDR3 comprises 15 residues. V lost 2 bases to trimming and J lost 5 bases, with 14 bases between them. CDR3 region: CASSFGGARHNEQFF. CDR3 coding DNA: TGTGCCAGCAGCTTTGGGGGCGCTAGGCACAATGAGCAGTTCTTC.

The gene calls are TRBV21-1 and TRBJ1-5. TRBV21-1 is a listed pseudogene. The CDR3 sequence is 16 residues long. The chain's CDR3 is CASSKTGSRYDQPQHF. For the CDR3, the DNA is TGTGCCAGCAGCAAAACCGGGTCTCGCTACGATCAGCCCCAGCATTTT.

The chain links TRBV28 to TRBJ2-1, with TRBD1 matching over 10 bases. Germline values: CDR1 MDHEN, CDR2 SYDVKM. This CDR3 is built from 16 residues. J was trimmed by 2 bases and V by 5 bases; bases with no gene match: 6. CDR3 sequence reads: CASSAGTGVTYNEQFF. The CDR3, as DNA: TGTGCCAGCAGTGCCGGGACAGGGGTTACCTACAATGAGCAGTTCTTC. Variable domain in full (rest from reference TRBV28 and TRBJ2-1): DVKVTQSSRYLVKRTGEKVFLECVQDMDHENMFWYRQDPGLGLRLIYFSYDVKMKEKGDIPEGYSVSREKKERFSLILESASTNQTSMYLCASSAGTGVTYNEQFFGPGTRLTVL.

The V gene is TRBV4-1, the J gene TRBJ2-1; perhaps D is TRBD1 or TRBD2 (5 bases each). Germline V gene sequence: CDR1 MGHRA, CDR2 YSYEKL. This CDR3 is built from 18 residues. V lost 1 base and J 0 bases, leaving 16 bases between the germline ends. The DNA of the CDR3 is TGCGCCAGCAGCCAAGTGGATATGGGGGTTTACTCCTACAATGAGCAGTTCTTC. Its translation is CASSQVDMGVYSYNEQFF.

The V and J genes are TRBV19 and TRBJ1-5; 7 bases fit TRBD1. The V segment lost 6 bases and the J segment 7 bases; nucleotides outside the gene matches: 9. Germline V gene lookup returns CDR1 LNHDA and CDR2 SQIVND (reference sequence). The CDR3 loop spans 14 amino acids. The CDR3, as DNA: TGTGCCAGTAGGGACAGGCTACAAGGGCAGCCCCAGCATTTT. Translating gives CASRDRLQGQPQHF.

The chain combines TRBV12-2 with TRBJ2-3; the D call in the table, TRBD1, was not verified against the DNA. TRBV12-2 is a known pseudogene. The CDR3 sequence is 15 residues long. CDR3 nucleotides: TGTGCAAGTCGCTTAGTACTATGGGGCAGAGATACGCAGTATTTT. Translated, it gives CASRLVLWGRDTQYF.